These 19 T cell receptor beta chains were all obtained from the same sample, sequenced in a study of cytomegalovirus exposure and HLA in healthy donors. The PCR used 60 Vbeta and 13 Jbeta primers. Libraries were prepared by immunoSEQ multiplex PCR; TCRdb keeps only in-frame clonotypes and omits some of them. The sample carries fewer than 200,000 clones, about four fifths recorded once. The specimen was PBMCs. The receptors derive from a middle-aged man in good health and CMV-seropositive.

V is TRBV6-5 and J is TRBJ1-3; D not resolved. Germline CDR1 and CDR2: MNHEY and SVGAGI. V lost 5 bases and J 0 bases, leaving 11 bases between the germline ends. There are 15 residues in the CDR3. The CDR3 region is CASSATEDSGNTIYF. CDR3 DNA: TGTGCCAGCAGTGCGACGGAGGACTCTGGAAACACCATATATTTT.

The CDR3 coding sequence is TGTGCTAGTGGTTTGTGGTACAGGGGCAGCCAGGCGGGGCAGTTCTTC. Translating gives CASGLWYRGSQAGQFF. This chain links TRBV12-5 with TRBJ2-1, with 7 bases fitting TRBD1. Losses at the gene ends were 2 bases for V and 12 bases for J; bases not matched to a gene: 16. This CDR3 contains 16 residues. The germline V gene encodes CDR1 LGHNT and CDR2 FRNRAP.

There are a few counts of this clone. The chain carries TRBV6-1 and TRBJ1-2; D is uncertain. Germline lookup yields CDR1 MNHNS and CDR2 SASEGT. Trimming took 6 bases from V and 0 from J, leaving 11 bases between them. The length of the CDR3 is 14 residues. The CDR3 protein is CASSLPAANYGYTF. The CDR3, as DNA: TGTGCCAGCAGCTTACCGGCGGCTAACTATGGCTACACCTTC.

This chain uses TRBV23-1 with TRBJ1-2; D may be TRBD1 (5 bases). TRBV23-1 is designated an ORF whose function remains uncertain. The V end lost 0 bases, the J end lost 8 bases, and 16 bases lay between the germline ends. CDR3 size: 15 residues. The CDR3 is CASSQSPVGHRGYTF. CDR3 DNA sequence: TGCGCCAGCAGTCAATCCCCTGTGGGGCATAGGGGCTACACCTTC.

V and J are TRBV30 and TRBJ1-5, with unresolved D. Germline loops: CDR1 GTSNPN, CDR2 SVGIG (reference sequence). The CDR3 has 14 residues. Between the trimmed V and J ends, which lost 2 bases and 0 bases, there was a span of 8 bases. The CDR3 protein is CAWSSGDSNQPQHF. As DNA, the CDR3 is TGTGCCTGGAGTAGCGGGGATAGCAATCAGCCCCAGCATTTT. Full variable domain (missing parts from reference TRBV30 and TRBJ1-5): SQTIHQWPATLVQPVGSPLSLECTVEGTSNPNLYWYRQAAGRGLQLLFYSVGIGQISSEVPQNLSASRPQDRQFILSSKKLLLSDSGFYLCAWSSGDSNQPQHFGDGTRLSIL.

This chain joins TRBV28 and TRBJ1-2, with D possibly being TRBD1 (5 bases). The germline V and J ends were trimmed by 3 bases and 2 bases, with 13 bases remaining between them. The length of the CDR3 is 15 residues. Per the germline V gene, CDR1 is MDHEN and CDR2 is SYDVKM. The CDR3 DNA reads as TGTGCCAGCAGTTTCGGGGGGGGAATCAACTATGGCTACACCTTC. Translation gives CASSFGGGINYGYTF.

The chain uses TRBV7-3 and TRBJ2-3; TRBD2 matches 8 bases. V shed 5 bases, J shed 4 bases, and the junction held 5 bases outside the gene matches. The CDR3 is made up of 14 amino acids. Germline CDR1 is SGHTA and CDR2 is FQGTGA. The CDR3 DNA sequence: TGTGCCAGCAGCGAAGGACTAGCTGCAGATACGCAGTATTTT. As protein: CASSEGLAADTQYF.

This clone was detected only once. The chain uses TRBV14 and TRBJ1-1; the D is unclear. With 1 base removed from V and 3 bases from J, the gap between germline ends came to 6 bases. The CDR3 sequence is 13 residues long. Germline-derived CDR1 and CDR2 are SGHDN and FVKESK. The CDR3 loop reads CASSQARYTEAFF. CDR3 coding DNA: TGTGCCAGCAGCCAAGCACGGTACACTGAAGCTTTCTTT.

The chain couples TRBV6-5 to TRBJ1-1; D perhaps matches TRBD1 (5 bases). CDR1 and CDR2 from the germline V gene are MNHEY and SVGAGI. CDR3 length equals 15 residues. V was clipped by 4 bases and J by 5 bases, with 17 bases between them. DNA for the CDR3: TGTGCCAGCAGTTCCGAGCGTATACCAGGGACTGAAGCTTTCTTT. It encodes CASSSERIPGTEAFF.

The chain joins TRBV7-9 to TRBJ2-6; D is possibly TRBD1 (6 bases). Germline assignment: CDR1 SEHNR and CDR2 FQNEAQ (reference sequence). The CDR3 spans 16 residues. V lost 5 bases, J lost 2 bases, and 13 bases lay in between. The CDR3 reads CASSNVKGAGANVLTF. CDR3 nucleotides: TGTGCCAGCAGCAATGTAAAGGGGGCTGGGGCCAACGTCCTGACTTTC.

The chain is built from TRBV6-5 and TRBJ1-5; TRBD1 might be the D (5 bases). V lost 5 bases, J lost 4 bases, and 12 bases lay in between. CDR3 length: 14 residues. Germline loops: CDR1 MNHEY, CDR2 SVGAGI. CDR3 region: CASSAWTSNQPQHF. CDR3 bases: TGTGCCAGCAGTGCATGGACAAGTAATCAGCCCCAGCATTTT.

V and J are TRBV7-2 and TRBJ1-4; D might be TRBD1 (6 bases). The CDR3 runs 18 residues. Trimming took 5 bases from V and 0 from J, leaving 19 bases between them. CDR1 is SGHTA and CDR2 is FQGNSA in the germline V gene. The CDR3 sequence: CASSLRTIRDTTNEKLFF. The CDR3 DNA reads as TGTGCCAGCAGCCTCCGGACGATCCGGGACACAACTAATGAAAAACTGTTTTTT. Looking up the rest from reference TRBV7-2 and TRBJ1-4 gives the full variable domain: GAGVSQSPSNKVTEKGKDVELRCDPISGHTALYWYRQSLGQGLEFLIYFQGNSAPDKSGLPSDRFSAERTGGSVSTLTIQRTQQEDSAVYLCASSLRTIRDTTNEKLFFGSGTQLSVL.

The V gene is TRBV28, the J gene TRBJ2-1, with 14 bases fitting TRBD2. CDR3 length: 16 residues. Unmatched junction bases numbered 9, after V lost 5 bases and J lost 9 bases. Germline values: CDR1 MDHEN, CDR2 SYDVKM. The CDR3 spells CASSPRLAGGFGEQFF. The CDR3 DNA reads TGTGCCAGCAGTCCAAGACTAGCGGGAGGGTTCGGTGAGCAGTTCTTC.

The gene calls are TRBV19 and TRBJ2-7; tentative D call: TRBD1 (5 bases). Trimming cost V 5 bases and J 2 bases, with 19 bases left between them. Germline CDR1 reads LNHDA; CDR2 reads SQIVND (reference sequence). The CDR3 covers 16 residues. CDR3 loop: CASSPHRGPEPYEQYF. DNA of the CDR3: TGTGCCAGTAGTCCTCATAGGGGCCCTGAACCCTACGAGCAGTACTTC.

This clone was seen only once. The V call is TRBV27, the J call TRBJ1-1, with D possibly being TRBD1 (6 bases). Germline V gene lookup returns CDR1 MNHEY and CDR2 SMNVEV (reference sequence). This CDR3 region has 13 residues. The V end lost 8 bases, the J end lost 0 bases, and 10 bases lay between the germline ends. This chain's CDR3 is CASLGHMNTEAFF. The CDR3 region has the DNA TGTGCCAGCTTGGGACACATGAACACTGAAGCTTTCTTT.

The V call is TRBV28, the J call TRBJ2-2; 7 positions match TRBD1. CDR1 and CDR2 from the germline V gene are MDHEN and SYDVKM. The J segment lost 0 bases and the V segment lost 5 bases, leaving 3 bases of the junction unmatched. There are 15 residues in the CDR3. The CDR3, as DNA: TGTGCCAGCAGTCCCGGGACAGCGAACACCGGGGAGCTGTTTTTT. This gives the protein CASSPGTANTGELFF.

The CDR3 loop reads CASSQYTRVLGGTQYF. The CDR3 nucleotides read TGCGCCAGCAGCCAATATACACGGGTTCTGGGTGGGACCCAGTACTTC. This sequence joins TRBV4-1 and TRBJ2-5; no clear D gene. Trimming took off 2 bases at V and 7 bases at J, with 20 bases between the two ends. The CDR3 has 16 residues. CDR1 and CDR2 (germline): MGHRA, YSYEKL.

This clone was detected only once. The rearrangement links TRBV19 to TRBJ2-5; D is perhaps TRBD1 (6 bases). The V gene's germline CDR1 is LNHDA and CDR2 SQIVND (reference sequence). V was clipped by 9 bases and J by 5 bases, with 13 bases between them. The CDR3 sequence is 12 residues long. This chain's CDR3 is CASSGGRETQYF. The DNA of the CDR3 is TGTGCCAGCTCTGGGGGCCGGGAGACCCAGTACTTC. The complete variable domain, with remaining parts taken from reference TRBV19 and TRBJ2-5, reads DGGITQSPKYLFRKEGQNVTLSCEQNLNHDAMYWYRQDPGQGLRLIYYSQIVNDFQKGDIAEGYSVSREKKESFPLTVTSAQKNPTAFYLCASSGGRETQYFGPGTRLLVL.

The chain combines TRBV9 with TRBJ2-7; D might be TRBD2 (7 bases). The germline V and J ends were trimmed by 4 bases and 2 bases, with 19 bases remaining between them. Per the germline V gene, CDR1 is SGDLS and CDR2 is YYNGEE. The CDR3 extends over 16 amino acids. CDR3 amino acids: CASSPGGNRAPYEQYF. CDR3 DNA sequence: TGTGCCAGCAGCCCGGGGGGCAATAGGGCCCCCTACGAGCAGTACTTC.